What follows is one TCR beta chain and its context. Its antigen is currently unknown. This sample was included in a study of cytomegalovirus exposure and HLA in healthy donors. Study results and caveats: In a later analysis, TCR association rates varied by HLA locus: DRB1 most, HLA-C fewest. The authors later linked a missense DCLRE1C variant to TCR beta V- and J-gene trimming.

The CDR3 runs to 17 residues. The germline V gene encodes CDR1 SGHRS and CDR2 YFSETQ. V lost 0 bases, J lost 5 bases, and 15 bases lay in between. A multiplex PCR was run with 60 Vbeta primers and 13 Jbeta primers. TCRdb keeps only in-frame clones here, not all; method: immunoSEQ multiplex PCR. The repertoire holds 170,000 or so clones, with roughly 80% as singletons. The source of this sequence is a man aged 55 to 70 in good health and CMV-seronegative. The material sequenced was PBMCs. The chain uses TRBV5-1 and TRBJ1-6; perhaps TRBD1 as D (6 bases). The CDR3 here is CASSLAADSFNNSPLHF. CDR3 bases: TGCGCCAGCAGCTTGGCCGCGGACAGCTTCAATAATTCACCCCTCCACTTT. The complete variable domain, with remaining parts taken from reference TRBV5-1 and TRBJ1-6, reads KAGVTQTPRYLIKTRGQQVTLSCSPISGHRSVSWYQQTPGQGLQFLFEYFSETQRNKGNFPGRFSGRQFSNSRSEMNVSTLELGDSALYLCASSLAADSFNNSPLHFGNGTRLTVT.